The rows below give T cell receptor beta chains drawn from one sample of a study of shared clonotypes between healthy human individuals. The protocol was immunoSEQ multiplex PCR, while the TCRdb copy is restricted to in-frame clones and leaves out a portion. The sample shows around 1,900,000 clones, 93% of them seen only once. The sequenced sample consisted of naive CD8+ T cells from PBMCs. The receptor source for this set is a man aged 18-30 years in good health. Some clones in this sample may be carry-over from other donors' samples. Both conserved end residues are part of each CDR3. The D gene is left open where the match is weak. Size tells how often a clone was seen (once, few, many) or the class of an expanded clone, and some rows leave it out.

size: -; V: TRBV19; D: -; J: TRBJ2-3; DNA: TGTGCCAGTAGTACGGGCGGGTGGAGCACAGATACGCAGTATTTT; CDR3: CASSTGGWSTDTQYF
size: -; V: TRBV6-5; D: -; J: TRBJ2-1; DNA: TGTGCCAGCAAAGGACCGGGACTTGTGAATGAGCAGTTCTTC; CDR3: CASKGPGLVNEQFF
size: -; V: TRBV30; D: -; J: TRBJ1-2; DNA: TGTGCCTGGAGTTCCAACAGGGTCCTCAATGGCTACACCTTC; CDR3: CAWSSNRVLNGYTF
size: -; V: TRBV28; D: -; J: TRBJ1-1; DNA: TGTGCCAGCAGTTCGAGTTTAGAAGCTTTCTTT; CDR3: CASSSSLEAFF
size: -; V: TRBV9; D: -; J: TRBJ1-4; DNA: TGTGCCAGCAGCGTAGGGGGCAGCCATAATGAAAAACTGTTTTTT; CDR3: CASSVGGSHNEKLFF
size: -; V: TRBV19; D: -; J: TRBJ1-5; DNA: TGTGCCAGTAGTATGCCTTCCCCTCAGCCCCAGCATTTT; CDR3: CASSMPSPQPQHF
size: -; V: TRBV7-9; D: -; J: TRBJ2-7; DNA: TGTGCCAGCAGCAGTAGTGGTCGGAACTACGAGCAGTACTTC; CDR3: CASSSSGRNYEQYF
size: -; V: TRBV6-6; D: TRBD2; J: TRBJ2-7; DNA: TGTGCCAGCAGTTACGCGGGAGGGCGGGACGAGCAGTACTTC; CDR3: CASSYAGGRDEQYF
size: -; V: TRBV9; D: -; J: TRBJ2-3; DNA: TGTGCCAGCAGCGTAGATGACTGGGGGAGTGGCACAGATACGCAGTATTTT; CDR3: CASSVDDWGSGTDTQYF
size: -; V: TRBV7-9; D: TRBD2; J: TRBJ2-7; DNA: TGTGCCAGCAGCAAGGGACTAGCGGGAGGATTCTACGAGCAGTACTTC; CDR3: CASSKGLAGGFYEQYF
size: once; V: TRBV27; D: -; J: TRBJ2-5; DNA: TGTGCCAGCAGTGGAAGTACTAGCTTAGAGGACCACCAAGAGACCCAGTACTTC; CDR3: CASSGSTSLEDHQETQYF
size: -; V: TRBV7-2; D: -; J: TRBJ2-7; DNA: TGTGCCAGCAGCTTCAGCGGTTACCACTACGAGCAGTACTTC; CDR3: CASSFSGYHYEQYF
size: -; V: TRBV27; D: TRBD2; J: TRBJ2-7; DNA: TGTGCCAGCAGTTTTCAGGTAGCGGGAGATGGCGAGCAGTACTTC; CDR3: CASSFQVAGDGEQYF
size: -; V: TRBV21-1; D: -; J: TRBJ2-7; DNA: TGTGCCAGCAGCACCCCACTTCGGGGGTCAAACTACGAGCAGTACTTC; CDR3: CASSTPLRGSNYEQYF
size: -; V: TRBV7-8; D: TRBD1; J: TRBJ2-2; DNA: TGTGCCAGCAGCCACACAACAGGGGGGAAGCTGTTTTTT; CDR3: CASSHTTGGKLFF
size: -; V: TRBV7-8; D: -; J: TRBJ2-3; DNA: TGTGCCAGCACCCGTAGCGGAAACACAGATACGCAGTATTTT; CDR3: CASTRSGNTDTQYF
size: -; V: TRBV10-3; D: TRBD2; J: TRBJ2-7; DNA: TGTGCCATCAGTGATAATGGCCCGGGAGGGCCTCAAGAGCAGTACTTC; CDR3: CAISDNGPGGPQEQYF
size: -; V: TRBV28; D: TRBD1; J: TRBJ2-7; DNA: TGTGCCAGCAGTTTCCTGGCAGGGGGATTCTCCTACGAGCAGTACTTC; CDR3: CASSFLAGGFSYEQYF
size: -; V: TRBV11-2; D: -; J: TRBJ2-6; DNA: TGTGCCAGCAGCTTGTTTGGAATCTCTGGGGCCAACGTCCTGACTTTC; CDR3: CASSLFGISGANVLTF
size: -; V: TRBV6-1; D: -; J: TRBJ2-1; DNA: TGTGCCAGCAGTGAATGGGGCGGGAACTCCTACAATGAGCAGTTCTTC; CDR3: CASSEWGGNSYNEQFF
size: once; V: TRBV5-6; D: TRBD1; J: TRBJ1-2; DNA: TGTGCCAGCAGCACCGGACAGGACTATGGCTACACCTTC; CDR3: CASSTGQDYGYTF
size: -; V: TRBV10-3; D: TRBD1; J: TRBJ1-2; DNA: TGTGCCACGGGGGACAGCTATGGCTACACCTTC; CDR3: CATGDSYGYTF
size: -; V: TRBV9; D: -; J: TRBJ2-3; DNA: TGTGCCAGCAGCGCCCCGTTAGACGCAGATACGCAGTATTTT; CDR3: CASSAPLDADTQYF
size: -; V: TRBV27; D: -; J: TRBJ2-1; DNA: TGTGCCAGCAGTTGGCGGGACGGGTTCAATGAGCAGTTCTTC; CDR3: CASSWRDGFNEQFF
size: -; V: TRBV5-1; D: TRBD1; J: TRBJ2-7; DNA: TGCGCCAGCAGACCGGGACAGGGGTTTCCCTACGAGCAGTACTTC; CDR3: CASRPGQGFPYEQYF
size: -; V: TRBV7-9; D: -; J: TRBJ2-7; DNA: TGTGCCAGCAGCTTAGTTGGGACGCCCGCTTACGAGCAGTACTTC; CDR3: CASSLVGTPAYEQYF
size: once; V: TRBV9; D: TRBD1; J: TRBJ2-5; DNA: TGTGCCAGCAGCGCGCCGGGACAGGGGTCGTATCGAGAGACCCAGTACTTC; CDR3: CASSAPGQGSYRETQYF
size: -; V: TRBV30; D: -; J: TRBJ2-1; DNA: TGTGCCTGGAGTGGAGCTACCTACAATGAGCAGTTCTTC; CDR3: CAWSGATYNEQFF
size: -; V: TRBV27; D: -; J: TRBJ2-7; DNA: TGTGCCAGCAGTTTATCGTGGGCTTACGAGCAGTACTTC; CDR3: CASSLSWAYEQYF
size: -; V: TRBV19; D: -; J: TRBJ2-5; DNA: TGTGCCAGTAGTCCCGGGATCGGGACCCAGTACTTC; CDR3: CASSPGIGTQYF
size: -; V: TRBV28; D: -; J: TRBJ2-2; DNA: TGTGCCAGCAGTTTCCCTCAGAGCAGGGAAGGAACCGGGGAGCTGTTTTTT; CDR3: CASSFPQSREGTGELFF
size: once; V: TRBV7-9; D: -; J: TRBJ2-3; DNA: TGTGCCAGCAGTCCCCCCGGAGCGAACACAGATACGCAGTATTTT; CDR3: CASSPPGANTDTQYF
size: -; V: TRBV5-1; D: -; J: TRBJ1-4; DNA: TGCGCCAGCAGTTGGGGTGTAGCAGAGGGTGAAAAACTGTTTTTT; CDR3: CASSWGVAEGEKLFF
size: once; V: TRBV27; D: TRBD1; J: TRBJ2-7; DNA: TGTGCCAGCGGAGGGTCGGGACAGGGGAGAAGGTACGAGCAGTACTTC; CDR3: CASGGSGQGRRYEQYF
size: -; V: TRBV14; D: TRBD2; J: TRBJ2-2; DNA: TGTGCCAGCAGCCAAGGCCCGGGAGGGCGGGCCGGGGAGCTGTTTTTT; CDR3: CASSQGPGGRAGELFF
size: once; V: TRBV30; D: -; J: TRBJ1-2; DNA: TGTGCCTGTCCGGCCCCCCGGGGCTATGGCTACACCTTC; CDR3: CACPAPRGYGYTF
size: -; V: TRBV5-8; D: -; J: TRBJ1-5; DNA: TGTGCCAGCAGCTTGGTAACGGATTATAGCAATCAGCCCCAGCATTTT; CDR3: CASSLVTDYSNQPQHF
size: -; V: TRBV7-3; D: -; J: TRBJ2-3; DNA: TGTGCCAGCAGCGGACCCTACGGGGACATTAGCACAGATACGCAGTATTTT; CDR3: CASSGPYGDISTDTQYF